These 32 T cell receptor beta chains share one sample of origin, sequenced in a study of cytomegalovirus exposure and HLA in healthy donors. The PCR contained 60 Vbeta and 13 Jbeta primers. Clones were read by immunoSEQ multiplex PCR, and TCRdb kept only the in-frame ones, dropping some. The repertoire holds 100,000 or so clones, with around four fifths as singletons. The sample comprised PBMCs. These receptor sequences come from a man aged 25 to 40 in good health and CMV-seropositive.

The chain is built from TRBV27 and TRBJ2-3; D unclear. V gave up 0 bases and J gave up 4 bases, with 11 bases separating them. The CDR3 is 15 residues long. CDR1 is MNHEY, CDR2 SMNVEV, per germline (reference sequence). The CDR3 region is CASSLSPRPADTQYF. The CDR3 DNA is TGTGCCAGCAGTTTATCCCCCCGTCCGGCAGATACGCAGTATTTT.

The chain employs TRBV5-6 and TRBJ1-3; TRBD1 might be the D (6 bases). The CDR3 length is 16 residues. Germline CDR1 and CDR2: SGHDT and YYEEEE. V was clipped by 4 bases and J by 3 bases, with 17 bases between them. The CDR3 sequence: CASSENTRGSGNTIYF. The CDR3 nucleotides read TGTGCCAGCAGCGAAAATACCAGGGGTAGTGGAAACACCATATATTTT.

Note on this clone: At the DNA level, this CDR3 is encoded by other sequences in the same sample as well. V usage is TRBV6-5 and J usage is TRBJ1-1; D is perhaps TRBD1 (5 bases). V dropped 2 bases and J dropped 2 bases, with 6 bases sitting between them. The CDR3 is 13 residues long. Germline CDR1 MNHEY, CDR2 SVGAGI. CDR3 loop: CASSYTGNTEAFF. The CDR3 nucleotides read TGTGCCAGCAGTTACACAGGCAACACTGAAGCTTTCTTT.

The chain uses TRBV28 and TRBJ1-2; 7 nucleotides align to TRBD1. The CDR3 runs to 14 residues. Germline V lookup: CDR1 MDHEN, CDR2 SYDVKM. Losses at the gene ends were 4 bases for V and 2 bases for J; bases not matched to a gene: 4. In DNA form, the CDR3 reads TGTGCCAGCAGTTCTGGGACAGCCAACTATGGCTACACCTTC. As protein: CASSSGTANYGYTF.

The chain is built from TRBV7-2 and TRBJ2-1, with 10 nucleotides matching TRBD1. V lost 1 base, J lost 3 bases, and 3 bases stayed unmatched. The length of the CDR3 is 16 residues. Germline-derived CDR1 and CDR2 are SGHTA and FQGNSA. CDR3 region: CASSLVGQGVYNEQFF. The CDR3 DNA sequence: TGTGCCAGCAGCTTAGTAGGACAGGGGGTCTACAATGAGCAGTTCTTC.

V gene TRBV4-3 combines with J gene TRBJ1-6; the D is unclear. The germline V and J ends were trimmed by 0 bases and 7 bases, with 7 bases remaining between them. CDR3 length equals 14 residues. Germline-derived CDR1 and CDR2 are LGHNA and YSLEER. The CDR3 sequence: CASSQEGGNSPLHF. DNA for the CDR3: TGCGCCAGCAGCCAAGAGGGAGGGAATTCACCCCTCCACTTT.

V is TRBV2 and J is TRBJ2-3, with 9 bases that match TRBD2. V lost 7 bases, J lost 3 bases, and 8 bases stayed unmatched. The germline V gene encodes CDR1 SNHLY and CDR2 FYNNEI. This CDR3 is built from 15 residues. CDR3 region: CASIQLAGRTDTQYF. For the CDR3, the DNA is TGTGCCAGCATTCAACTAGCGGGCCGAACAGATACGCAGTATTTT. The entire variable domain, with the rest obtained from reference TRBV2 and TRBJ2-3, is as follows: EPEVTQTPSHQVTQMGQEVILRCVPISNHLYFYWYRQILGQKVEFLVSFYNNEISEKSEIFDDQFSVERPDGSNFTLKIRSTKLEDSAMYFCASIQLAGRTDTQYFGPGTRLTVL.

This sequence joins TRBV28 and TRBJ2-1; tentatively, D is TRBD2 (6 bases). The CDR3 sequence is 15 residues long. Germline V CDR1 and CDR2: MDHEN, SYDVKM. Trimming removed 3 bases at V and 10 bases at J, with 19 bases between. The CDR3 spells CASSFRGVAASEQFF. DNA for the CDR3: TGTGCCAGCAGTTTTCGAGGGGTAGCGGCCTCCGAGCAGTTCTTC.

This clone has just one count. The chain links TRBV18 to TRBJ1-6; 9 positions match TRBD1. The CDR3 is 15 residues long. V lost 1 base and J lost 7; bases outside the gene matches: 2. Germline loops: CDR1 KGHSH, CDR2 LQKENI. Here the CDR3 reads CASSPLTGGNSPLHF. In nucleotides, the CDR3 is TGTGCCAGCTCACCACTGACAGGGGGAAATTCACCCCTCCACTTT.

The sample holds one count of this clone. CDR3 coding DNA: TGTGCCAGCAGCTATCTTCTGCGGGGCTACACCGGGGAGCTGTTTTTT. This translates into CASSYLLRGYTGELFF. The chain joins TRBV7-6 to TRBJ2-2, with D possibly being TRBD2 (6 bases). Germline-derived CDR1 and CDR2 are SGHVS and FNYEAQ. V was trimmed by 4 bases and J by 3 bases, leaving 15 bases between them. The CDR3 consists of 16 residues. Together with reference TRBV7-6 and TRBJ2-2, the CDR3 gives the full variable domain: GAGVSQSPRYKVTKRGQDVALRCDPISGHVSLYWYRQALGQGPEFLTYFNYEAQQDKSGLPNDRFSAERPEGSISTLTIQRTEQRDSAMYRCASSYLLRGYTGELFFGEGSRLTVL.

This chain joins TRBV30 and TRBJ2-5; tentatively, D is TRBD1 (6 bases). Per germline, CDR1 GTSNPN and CDR2 SVGIG (reference sequence). The CDR3 is made up of 12 amino acids. CDR3 nucleotides: TGTGCTGCCAGGGGAACAGGAGAGACCCAGTACTTC. Translating gives CAARGTGETQYF.

This chain joins TRBV6-5 and TRBJ2-4; 10 nucleotides agree with TRBD1. V trimming: 7 bases; J trimming: 6 bases; junction bases outside the gene matches: 3. Germline CDR1 and CDR2: MNHEY and SVGAGI. This CDR3 is built from 13 residues. The CDR3 region is CASTRTGGNIQYF. CDR3 sequence (DNA): TGTGCCAGCACTCGGACAGGGGGAAACATTCAGTACTTC.

The CDR3, as DNA: TGTGCCAGTAGTAATGAGCGGGGCTCCTCCTACGAGCAGTACTTC. Its protein product is CASSNERGSSYEQYF. V usage is TRBV19 and J usage is TRBJ2-7; 7 bases agree with TRBD2. Losses at the gene ends were 4 bases for V and 0 bases for J; bases not matched to a gene: 6. CDR3 length: 15 residues. Germline CDR1 is LNHDA and CDR2 is SQIVND (reference sequence).

This clone turned up a few times. V usage is TRBV5-4 and J usage is TRBJ2-5; D not resolved. The CDR3 consists of 12 residues. CDR1 and CDR2 (germline): SGHNT, YYREEE (reference sequence). V was pared by 3 bases and J by 5 bases, with 8 bases between. The CDR3 nucleotides read TGTGCCAGCAGCTACCGCGGCGAGACCCAGTACTTC. Protein product: CASSYRGETQYF.

A remark on this clone: One end of the junction fails to match germline, which may point to a read error. J is TRBJ2-2 and V is TRBV7-2; maybe TRBD2 (6 bases). The length of the CDR3 is 12 residues. CDR1 is SGHTA and CDR2 is FQGNSA in the germline V gene. The CDR3 here is CASSLGLGGLFF. CDR3 bases: TGTGCCAGCAGCTTAGGGCTCGGGGGGCTGTTTTTT.

The chain recombines TRBV27 with TRBJ2-1; possible D gene TRBD2, 6 bases. Trimming cost V 10 bases and J 7 bases, with 17 bases left between them. The CDR3 is made up of 13 amino acids. Germline V gene lookup returns CDR1 MNHEY and CDR2 SMNVEV (reference sequence). The CDR3 sequence is CATRREGGNEQFF. For the CDR3, the DNA is TGTGCCACCAGGCGGGAAGGAGGGAATGAGCAGTTCTTC.

The genes are TRBV7-9 and TRBJ2-1, with a possible D match to TRBD2 (6 bases). The CDR3 contains 16 residues. Germline assignment: CDR1 SEHNR and CDR2 FQNEAQ (reference sequence). V lost 5 bases and J 3 bases, leaving 17 bases between the germline ends. DNA for the CDR3: TGTGCCAGCAGCCCGATCCGGGACTTTCGCTACAATGAGCAGTTCTTC. Translating it yields CASSPIRDFRYNEQFF.

V usage is TRBV4-1 and J usage is TRBJ2-7; TRBD2 might be the D (5 bases). Trimming shortened V by 0 bases and J by 0 bases, and 18 bases separated the two germline ends. Germline CDR1 MGHRA, CDR2 YSYEKL. The CDR3 consists of 18 residues. The CDR3 region is CASSQDGGGAEGSYEQYF. The CDR3 DNA reads as TGCGCCAGCAGCCAAGATGGCGGCGGTGCTGAGGGCTCCTACGAGCAGTACTTC.

This clone was detected once. The V gene is TRBV4-1, the J gene TRBJ2-7, with 8 positions matching TRBD2. This CDR3 spans 15 amino acids. Trimming removed 0 bases from V and 2 bases from J; junction bases left unmatched: 3. Germline values: CDR1 MGHRA, CDR2 YSYEKL. The DNA of the CDR3 is TGCGCCAGCAGCCAAGATTTAGCGGGGACCTACGAGCAGTACTTC. Amino acids: CASSQDLAGTYEQYF.

The chain uses TRBV18 and TRBJ2-7; 9 bases map to TRBD1. Per the germline V gene, CDR1 is KGHSH and CDR2 is LQKENI. V dropped 2 bases and J dropped 2; count of bases not matched to a gene: 7. The CDR3 is 16 amino acids. CDR3 amino acids: CASSPAGQGTPYEQYF. CDR3 DNA sequence: TGTGCCAGCTCACCAGCTGGACAGGGGACGCCCTACGAGCAGTACTTC. Filled out from reference TRBV18 and TRBJ2-7, the complete variable domain reads NAGVMQNPRHLVRRRGQEARLRCSPMKGHSHVYWYRQLPEEGLKFMVYLQKENIIDESGMPKERFSAEFPKEGPSILRIQQVVRGDSAAYFCASSPAGQGTPYEQYFGPGTRLTVT.

J is TRBJ2-2 and V is TRBV7-8; TRBD1 matches 8 bases. Trimming took 3 bases from V and 4 from J; bases not matched to a gene: 10. CDR1 is SGHVS, CDR2 FQNEAQ, per germline. The CDR3 has 17 residues. The CDR3 loop reads CASSFRGKTGATGELFF. In DNA, the CDR3 is TGTGCCAGCAGCTTTCGCGGAAAGACAGGGGCCACCGGGGAGCTGTTTTTT.

The genes are TRBV27 and TRBJ2-6; D is undetermined. Deletions cut 5 bases from V and 2 bases from J, with 16 bases between. Germline V gene data show CDR1 as MNHEY and CDR2 as SMNVEV (reference sequence). The CDR3 is made up of 17 amino acids. The CDR3 bases are TGTGCCAGCAGTCCACTACCAGTGCGGACTGGGGCCAACGTCCTGACTTTC. This codes for CASSPLPVRTGANVLTF.

This clone occurred once. The genes are TRBV13 and TRBJ2-3; TRBD2 matches at 16 bases. The CDR3 runs to 16 residues. The J segment lost 6 bases and the V segment lost 3 bases, leaving 3 bases of the junction unmatched. Germline assignment: CDR1 PRHDT and CDR2 FYEKMQ (reference sequence). The CDR3 coding sequence is TGTGCCAGCAGCTTGGGACTAGCGGGGGGGGCGGATACGCAGTATTTT. It yields the protein CASSLGLAGGADTQYF.

V gene TRBV20-1 combines with J gene TRBJ2-1; D call uncertain. There are 11 residues in the CDR3. The V gene's germline CDR1 is DFQATT and CDR2 SNEGSKA (reference sequence). Between the trimmed V and J ends, which lost 1 base and 9 bases, there was a span of 7 bases. The CDR3 loop reads CSARGFSEQFF. CDR3 nucleotides: TGCAGTGCTAGAGGTTTCAGTGAGCAGTTCTTC.

The J gene is TRBJ2-7, the V gene TRBV5-6; tentative D call: TRBD1 (5 bases). CDR1 and CDR2 (germline): SGHDT, YYEEEE. CDR3 length: 16 residues. V was shortened by 2 bases and J by 1 base, with 16 bases between the two germline ends. CDR3 loop: CASSFGDSPPSYEQYF. CDR3 DNA: TGTGCCAGCAGCTTCGGAGACAGTCCGCCTTCCTACGAGCAGTACTTC.

This clone was seen only a few times. J is TRBJ2-7 and V is TRBV10-2; D may be TRBD1 (6 bases). V dropped 6 bases and J dropped 2 bases, with 11 bases sitting between them. Germline CDR1 reads WSHSY; CDR2 reads SAAADI. This CDR3 has 13 residues. The CDR3 region has the DNA TGCGCCAGCAGCAATCAGGGGCCCTACGAGCAGTACTTC. Translating gives CASSNQGPYEQYF.

V is TRBV6-5 and J is TRBJ2-2, with a possible D match to TRBD1 (6 bases). The length of the CDR3 is 14 residues. The ends were cut back, 6 bases at V and 1 base at J, with 9 bases in the middle. CDR1 and CDR2 (germline): MNHEY, SVGAGI. The CDR3 DNA reads TGTGCCAGCAGCCCGACAGGGAACACCGGGGAGCTGTTTTTT. Translating it yields CASSPTGNTGELFF.

This clone has a single count. One end of the junction is discordant with germline, which a read error may explain. The gene calls are TRBV27 and TRBJ2-7, with 11 bases lining up with TRBD2. The CDR3 spans 14 residues. CDR1 and CDR2 from the germline V gene are MNHEY and SMNVEV (reference sequence). In nucleotides, the CDR3 is TGTGCCAGCCGTTTAGCGGGAGGGTCCCACGAGCAGTACTTC. It codes for CASRLAGGSHEQYF.

The V gene is TRBV18, the J gene TRBJ2-3; no reliable D call. The CDR3 has 12 residues. Germline lookup yields CDR1 KGHSH and CDR2 LQKENI. V was trimmed by 3 bases and J by 4 bases, leaving 5 bases between them. In DNA, the CDR3 is TGTGCCAGCTCACCCATGTCAGATACGCAGTATTTT. Amino acids: CASSPMSDTQYF.

The chain is built from TRBV18 and TRBJ1-4; D might be TRBD1 (6 bases). CDR3 size: 18 residues. CDR1 KGHSH and CDR2 LQKENI come from the germline V gene. Trimming removed 0 bases from V and 4 bases from J, with 18 bases in between. The CDR3: CASSPPGTTRTINEKLFF. DNA of the CDR3: TGTGCCAGCTCACCACCGGGGACAACCAGGACGATTAATGAAAAACTGTTTTTT.

The rearrangement joins TRBV7-6 to TRBJ2-1; 10 bases match TRBD2. The CDR3 covers 14 residues. The J segment lost 8 bases and the V segment lost 3 bases, leaving 4 bases of the junction unmatched. Germline lookup yields CDR1 SGHVS and CDR2 FNYEAQ. The DNA for the CDR3 is TGTGCCAGCAGCTTGAGCGGGAGGGTCGATGAGCAGTTCTTC. Amino acids: CASSLSGRVDEQFF. Drawing the rest from reference TRBV7-6 and TRBJ2-1, the complete variable domain is GAGVSQSPRYKVTKRGQDVALRCDPISGHVSLYWYRQALGQGPEFLTYFNYEAQQDKSGLPNDRFSAERPEGSISTLTIQRTEQRDSAMYRCASSLSGRVDEQFFGPGTRLTVL.

The rearrangement links TRBV28 to TRBJ1-2; 8 nucleotides agree with TRBD1. Unmatched junction bases numbered 8, after V lost 0 bases and J lost 5 bases. The CDR3 runs to 16 residues. Germline loops: CDR1 MDHEN, CDR2 SYDVKM. CDR3 DNA sequence: TGTGCCAGCAGTTTATGGAACGCAGGGGGCTTTTATGGCTACACCTTC. Translation: CASSLWNAGGFYGYTF.